A selection of T cell receptor beta chains follows, all from one sample in a study of cytomegalovirus exposure and HLA in healthy donors. Profiled with immunoSEQ multiplex PCR; TCRdb holds only in-frame clones, not every one. This table has 35,000 to 55,000 clones, more than 45% appearing once. The specimen was PBMCs. The origin of the receptors is a man aged 60-69 years in good health and CMV-seronegative. Both conserved end residues are part of each CDR3. Each record gives: clone size, J gene, D gene, V gene, CDR3 DNA, CDR3 protein. The D gene is left open where the match is weak. Size is stated for part of the rows, as once, few or many counts, or as a class when the clone is expanded.

abundance: NA
j_gene: TRBJ1-1
d_gene: TRBD1
v_gene: TRBV18
CDR3nt: TGTGCCAGCTCACCGAGAGAGGGGGCCTCTGAAGCTTTCTTT
CDR3aa: CASSPREGASEAFF

abundance: NA
j_gene: TRBJ2-7
d_gene: TRBD1
v_gene: TRBV5-1
CDR3nt: TGCGCCAGCAGCTCAGGGACAGGGGGGAACGAGCAGTACTTC
CDR3aa: CASSSGTGGNEQYF

abundance: few
j_gene: TRBJ2-5
d_gene: TRBD1
v_gene: TRBV5-1
CDR3nt: TGCGCCAGCAGCTTGACAGGGGGTGAGACCCAGTACTTC
CDR3aa: CASSLTGGETQYF

abundance: NA
j_gene: TRBJ1-1
d_gene: TRBD1
v_gene: TRBV6-1
CDR3nt: TGTGCCAGCAGTGAAGCGCGGGACAGGGGAGCTTTCTTT
CDR3aa: CASSEARDRGAFF

abundance: NA
j_gene: TRBJ2-7
d_gene: NA
v_gene: TRBV27
CDR3nt: TGTGCCAGCAGTTTATACAGGGACTACGAGCAGTACTTC
CDR3aa: CASSLYRDYEQYF

abundance: NA
j_gene: TRBJ2-1
d_gene: TRBD2
v_gene: TRBV9
CDR3nt: TGTGCCAGCAGCCTAGGGCTGAGACTAGCGGGAGTGGGTGAGCAGTTCTTC
CDR3aa: CASSLGLRLAGVGEQFF

abundance: medium-sized
j_gene: TRBJ2-7
d_gene: NA
v_gene: TRBV14
CDR3nt: TGTGCCAGCAGCCAGCACTCCGTTGAAGAGCAGTACTTC
CDR3aa: CASSQHSVEEQYF

abundance: NA
j_gene: TRBJ1-1
d_gene: TRBD1
v_gene: TRBV5-1
CDR3nt: TGCGCCAGCAGCAAAGGACAGGGTGTGAACACTGAAGCTTTCTTT
CDR3aa: CASSKGQGVNTEAFF

abundance: NA
j_gene: TRBJ1-5
d_gene: NA
v_gene: TRBV18
CDR3nt: TGTGCCAGCTCACTGACAGATAGTCAGCCCCAGCATTTT
CDR3aa: CASSLTDSQPQHF

abundance: NA
j_gene: TRBJ2-7
d_gene: TRBD1
v_gene: TRBV2
CDR3nt: TGTGCCACCCGACAGGGTCTCTACGAGCAGTACTTC
CDR3aa: CATRQGLYEQYF

abundance: few
j_gene: TRBJ1-4
d_gene: NA
v_gene: TRBV7-2
CDR3nt: TGTGCCAGCAGCTTAACAGGGCCGGGGGAAAAACTGTTTTTT
CDR3aa: CASSLTGPGEKLFF

abundance: NA
j_gene: TRBJ1-5
d_gene: TRBD1
v_gene: TRBV9
CDR3nt: TGTGCCAGCAGCGTGGCAGGGGGAAATCAGCCCCAGCATTTT
CDR3aa: CASSVAGGNQPQHF

abundance: few
j_gene: TRBJ1-1
d_gene: NA
v_gene: TRBV6-1
CDR3nt: TGTGCCTCAGCGGTCGACATAAGCTATGAAGCTTTCTTT
CDR3aa: CASAVDISYEAFF

abundance: NA
j_gene: TRBJ2-1
d_gene: TRBD2
v_gene: TRBV29-1
CDR3nt: TGCAGCGTTGAATACCCAGAGGCTAGCGGCTACAATGAGCAGTTCTTC
CDR3aa: CSVEYPEASGYNEQFF

abundance: few
j_gene: TRBJ1-5
d_gene: NA
v_gene: TRBV6-1
CDR3nt: TGTGCCAGCAGGGCCACAGGGAATCAGCCCCAGCATTTT
CDR3aa: CASRATGNQPQHF

abundance: few
j_gene: TRBJ1-1
d_gene: NA
v_gene: TRBV19
CDR3nt: TGTGCCAGTAGTATAGATTCGGGGAACACTGAAGCTTTCTTT
CDR3aa: CASSIDSGNTEAFF

abundance: NA
j_gene: TRBJ1-2
d_gene: TRBD1
v_gene: TRBV6-1
CDR3nt: TGTGCCAGCAGTGAAGCGAGGACAGGGGCGGGAGGCTACACCTTC
CDR3aa: CASSEARTGAGGYTF

abundance: few
j_gene: TRBJ1-1
d_gene: NA
v_gene: TRBV7-9
CDR3nt: TGTGCCAGCAGCTGGTGGCAGAACACTGAAGCTTTCTTT
CDR3aa: CASSWWQNTEAFF

abundance: NA
j_gene: TRBJ1-2
d_gene: TRBD1
v_gene: TRBV5-6
CDR3nt: TGTGCCAGCAGCTGGGACAGGGCGGATGGCTACACCTTC
CDR3aa: CASSWDRADGYTF

abundance: medium-sized
j_gene: TRBJ2-7
d_gene: TRBD1
v_gene: TRBV28
CDR3nt: TGTGCCAGCACTCTATCGTGGGGGACAGCGAGCTACGAGCAGTACTTC
CDR3aa: CASTLSWGTASYEQYF

abundance: NA
j_gene: TRBJ1-2
d_gene: NA
v_gene: TRBV19
CDR3nt: TGTGCCAGTAGTATAGCCGGGTATGGCTACACCTTC
CDR3aa: CASSIAGYGYTF

abundance: NA
j_gene: TRBJ2-5
d_gene: TRBD2
v_gene: TRBV29-1
CDR3nt: TGCAGCGTGGGGGAGGGAGCGGGGGAGACCCAGTACTTC
CDR3aa: CSVGEGAGETQYF

abundance: few
j_gene: TRBJ1-5
d_gene: TRBD1
v_gene: TRBV7-6
CDR3nt: TGTGCCAGCAGCCGGACAGGGGAAAGTAGCAATCAGCCCCAGCATTTT
CDR3aa: CASSRTGESSNQPQHF

abundance: medium-sized
j_gene: TRBJ1-2
d_gene: TRBD1
v_gene: TRBV19
CDR3nt: TGTGCCAGTACCAAACAGGGCGTCATGACAGGGACACTTAACTATGGCTACACCTTC
CDR3aa: CASTKQGVMTGTLNYGYTF

abundance: NA
j_gene: TRBJ1-5
d_gene: NA
v_gene: TRBV10-3
CDR3nt: TGTGCCATCAGTGCGGCGGGCTTTGATAGCAATCAGCCCCAGCATTTT
CDR3aa: CAISAAGFDSNQPQHF

abundance: few
j_gene: TRBJ2-7
d_gene: TRBD1
v_gene: TRBV29-1
CDR3nt: TGCAGCGGTGGACAGGGGGGAGAGCAGTACTTC
CDR3aa: CSGGQGGEQYF

abundance: NA
j_gene: TRBJ1-5
d_gene: TRBD1
v_gene: TRBV6-1
CDR3nt: TGTGCCAGCAGCCAGGGACAGCTTAGCAATCAGCCCCAGCATTTT
CDR3aa: CASSQGQLSNQPQHF

abundance: few
j_gene: TRBJ1-1
d_gene: TRBD1
v_gene: TRBV7-9
CDR3nt: TGTGCCAGCAGCTGGCCACAGGGGCGGAGAGATCCTGAAGCTTTCTTT
CDR3aa: CASSWPQGRRDPEAFF

abundance: NA
j_gene: TRBJ2-2
d_gene: NA
v_gene: TRBV6-5
CDR3nt: TGTGCCAGCAGTACGATAAGAAGACTCGGGGAGCTGTTTTTT
CDR3aa: CASSTIRRLGELFF

abundance: NA
j_gene: TRBJ1-4
d_gene: NA
v_gene: TRBV18
CDR3nt: TGTGCCAGCTCACCAACAAGGGGGATAGGTGAAAAACTGTTTTTT
CDR3aa: CASSPTRGIGEKLFF

abundance: NA
j_gene: TRBJ2-6
d_gene: NA
v_gene: TRBV1
CDR3nt: TGCACCAGCAGCCAAGGTCAGGGACAGGGAGGGCAAATATCTGGGGCCAACGTCCTGACTTTC
CDR3aa: CTSSQGQGQGGQISGANVLTF

abundance: NA
j_gene: TRBJ1-1
d_gene: NA
v_gene: TRBV19
CDR3nt: TGTGCCAGTAGTATATCACACCAGAACACTGAAGCTTTCTTT
CDR3aa: CASSISHQNTEAFF

abundance: few
j_gene: TRBJ2-2
d_gene: TRBD2
v_gene: TRBV11-2
CDR3nt: TGTGCCAGCAGCCCATGGACTAGCGGGAGTTTCGGGGAGCTGTTTTTT
CDR3aa: CASSPWTSGSFGELFF

abundance: NA
j_gene: TRBJ2-7
d_gene: NA
v_gene: TRBV11-2
CDR3nt: TGTGCCAGCAGCGATAGACGGGACACCTACGAGCAGTACTTC
CDR3aa: CASSDRRDTYEQYF

abundance: NA
j_gene: TRBJ2-1
d_gene: TRBD2
v_gene: TRBV7-2
CDR3nt: TGTGCCAGCAGCTTATCCCGGACTAGCGGGAGGTACAATGAGCAGTTCTTC
CDR3aa: CASSLSRTSGRYNEQFF

abundance: NA
j_gene: TRBJ1-2
d_gene: NA
v_gene: TRBV5-4
CDR3nt: TGTGCCAGCAGCTTAGCAGGGGTCGAGGGCTACACCTTC
CDR3aa: CASSLAGVEGYTF

abundance: many
j_gene: TRBJ1-2
d_gene: NA
v_gene: TRBV29-1
CDR3nt: TGCAGCGTTGGACAGAACTATGGCTACACCTTC
CDR3aa: CSVGQNYGYTF

abundance: many
j_gene: TRBJ1-4
d_gene: TRBD1
v_gene: TRBV7-2
CDR3nt: TGTGCCAGCAGCTTACAGGGACAGGGGGCGGGTAAACTGTTTTTT
CDR3aa: CASSLQGQGAGKLFF